This T cell receptor (beta chain) was observed in a study of blood T cell repertoires in COVID-19. Study details: COVID-19 samples from acute and convalescent phases originated in the United States, Italy and Spain.

Only in-frame clones appear in the TCRdb table, and some are missing; sequencing was by immunoSEQ multiplex PCR. The repertoire holds around 250,000 clones, about nine tenths seen once, with over 8% in the top ten. This clone has just one count. The length of the CDR3 is 16 residues. Germline lookup yields CDR1 SGHAT and CDR2 FQNNGV. J lost 6 bases, V lost 5 bases, and 7 bases had no gene match. The chain combines TRBV11-2 with TRBJ2-3, with 14 bases matching TRBD2. The sequenced sample consisted of peripheral blood. The sequence derives from a man aged 35-49 years with active or convalescent COVID-19. CDR3 protein: CASSPGTSGSGDTQYF. CDR3 bases: TGTGCCAGCAGCCCCGGGACTAGCGGGAGCGGGGATACGCAGTATTTT.